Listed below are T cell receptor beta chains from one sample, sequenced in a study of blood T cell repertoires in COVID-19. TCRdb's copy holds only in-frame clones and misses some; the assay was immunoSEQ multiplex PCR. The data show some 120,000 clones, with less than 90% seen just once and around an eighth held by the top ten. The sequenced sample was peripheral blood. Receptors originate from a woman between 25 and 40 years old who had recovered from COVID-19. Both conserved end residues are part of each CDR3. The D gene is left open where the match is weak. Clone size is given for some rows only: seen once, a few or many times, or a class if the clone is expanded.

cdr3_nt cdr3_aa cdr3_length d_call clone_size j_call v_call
TGTGCCAGTAGTACTAGGACAGGGAATTTCCCCCAACTCTACGAGCAGTACTTC CASSTRTGNFPQLYEQYF 18 TRBD1 - TRBJ2-7 TRBV19
TGTGCCAGCAGCCAATCTAGCTTGTTCGGTACGCAGTATTTT CASSQSSLFGTQYF 14 - - TRBJ2-3 TRBV3-1/TRBV3-2
TGTGCCAGCAGTTTAGCGGCAGATGGCTACACCTTC CASSLAADGYTF 12 - - TRBJ1-2 TRBV12-3/TRBV12-4
TGCGCCAGCAGCTTTGACACTAACTATGGCTACACCTTC CASSFDTNYGYTF 13 - - TRBJ1-2 TRBV5-1
TGCGCCAGCAGCTCTTTCAGAAACACCGGGGAGCTGTTTTTT CASSSFRNTGELFF 14 - - TRBJ2-2 TRBV5-1
TGTGCCAGCAGTTCTACCCAGGGAGGGCAGTTCTTC CASSSTQGGQFF 12 - - TRBJ2-1 TRBV6-5
TGTGCCTGGAGTAGGCCTAGCGGGGGATTCACAGATACGCAGTATTTT CAWSRPSGGFTDTQYF 16 TRBD2 once TRBJ2-3 TRBV30
TGTGCCAGCAGCCTGGAAGGAGTCGGAATCCGGTATGGCTACACCTTC CASSLEGVGIRYGYTF 16 - - TRBJ1-2 TRBV28
TGCGCCAGCAGCTTGGCCGCGGAGGTGGGGGAGCAGTACTTC CASSLAAEVGEQYF 14 - once TRBJ2-7 TRBV5-1
TGTGCCAGCAGCGTTGACAGGGACCACGAGCAGTACTTC CASSVDRDHEQYF 13 TRBD1 - TRBJ2-7 TRBV7-3
TGTGCCAGCAGCTTGTTTAGCGGAATCTACAATGAGCAGTTCTTC CASSLFSGIYNEQFF 15 - - TRBJ2-1 TRBV5-5
TGCGCCAGCAGCCAAGAGCCAGGAATGAACACTGAAGCTTTCTTT CASSQEPGMNTEAFF 15 - - TRBJ1-1 TRBV4-1
TGCGCCAGCAGTGGAAGCGGGGGGATCTCTGATACGCAGTATTTT CASSGSGGISDTQYF 15 TRBD2 - TRBJ2-3 TRBV5-1
TGTGCCAGCAGCCGACAGGGGGCGTCAGATACGCAGTATTTT CASSRQGASDTQYF 14 TRBD1 medium-sized TRBJ2-3 TRBV3-1/TRBV3-2
TGCGCCAGCAGCTTGACTAGCGGGCCCTACAATGAGCAGTTCTTC CASSLTSGPYNEQFF 15 TRBD2 - TRBJ2-1 TRBV5-1
TGTGCCAGCAGCTTAAATCCGGGGGTGGACGAGCAGTACTTC CASSLNPGVDEQYF 14 - once TRBJ2-7 TRBV7-9
TGTGCCAGCAGTGACCTGGGACTAGCGGGGGGGTACTACAATGAGCAGTTCTTC CASSDLGLAGGYYNEQFF 18 TRBD2 once TRBJ2-1 TRBV6-1
TGTGCCAGCAGTGAGAGGGAAGACCGGCGCGGGGAGCTGTTTTTT CASSEREDRRGELFF 15 - once TRBJ2-2 TRBV25-1
TGTGCCAGCTCTCACGGGGTTCCCACGAACACTGAAGCTTTCTTT CASSHGVPTNTEAFF 15 - once TRBJ1-1 TRBV18
TGTGCTAGCAGCCCGATTGAGCGGTTACAAGAGACCCAGTACTTC CASSPIERLQETQYF 15 - - TRBJ2-5 TRBV7-7
TGCAGCGTTGAAACAGGGGGCACACCAGCTTTCTTT CSVETGGTPAFF 12 TRBD1 - TRBJ1-1 TRBV29-1
TGTGCCAGTAGTATCGAGTTTTCCAGGGGCCAAAACATTCAGTACTTC CASSIEFSRGQNIQYF 16 - - TRBJ2-4 TRBV19
TGCGCCAGCAGCTTGCTCTTTTCGGGGTCCCAAGAGACCCAGTACTTC CASSLLFSGSQETQYF 16 - - TRBJ2-5 TRBV5-1
TGTGCCATCAGTCCCGGCGGGGGGGCTTACGAGCAGTACTTC CAISPGGGAYEQYF 14 TRBD2 once TRBJ2-7 TRBV10-3
TGTGCCAGCACCCGAACCTCGGACAGGGATAGCGGCTACACCTTC CASTRTSDRDSGYTF 15 TRBD1 - TRBJ1-2 TRBV7-8
TGCGCCAGCAGCCTCGGGACAGGGAGTCAGCCCCAGCATTTT CASSLGTGSQPQHF 14 TRBD1 - TRBJ1-5 TRBV10-2
TGTGCCAGCAGCTTAACGGGGGGGGCAGAGCAGTTCTTC CASSLTGGAEQFF 13 TRBD2 few TRBJ2-1 TRBV11-2
TGCGCCAGCAGCTCCGGGACTAGCGGGCGCTCGGATACGCAGTATTTT CASSSGTSGRSDTQYF 16 TRBD2 - TRBJ2-3 TRBV5-1
TGCGCCAGCAGCTTCTTAGCCGGGGGGGACAATGAGCAGTTCTTC CASSFLAGGDNEQFF 15 TRBD2 - TRBJ2-1 TRBV5-1
TGCGCCAGCAGTGAGGGGAGCTCCTACGAGCAGTACTTC CASSEGSSYEQYF 13 - - TRBJ2-7 TRBV10-1
TGTGCCAGCAGCTTAGAGGGACTAGCGGGAGAGAATACGCAGTATTTT CASSLEGLAGENTQYF 16 TRBD2 - TRBJ2-3 TRBV7-2
TGTGCCAGCAGCTTAGAAGGGGCGTCTGGAAACACCATATATTTT CASSLEGASGNTIYF 15 - - TRBJ1-3 TRBV7-6